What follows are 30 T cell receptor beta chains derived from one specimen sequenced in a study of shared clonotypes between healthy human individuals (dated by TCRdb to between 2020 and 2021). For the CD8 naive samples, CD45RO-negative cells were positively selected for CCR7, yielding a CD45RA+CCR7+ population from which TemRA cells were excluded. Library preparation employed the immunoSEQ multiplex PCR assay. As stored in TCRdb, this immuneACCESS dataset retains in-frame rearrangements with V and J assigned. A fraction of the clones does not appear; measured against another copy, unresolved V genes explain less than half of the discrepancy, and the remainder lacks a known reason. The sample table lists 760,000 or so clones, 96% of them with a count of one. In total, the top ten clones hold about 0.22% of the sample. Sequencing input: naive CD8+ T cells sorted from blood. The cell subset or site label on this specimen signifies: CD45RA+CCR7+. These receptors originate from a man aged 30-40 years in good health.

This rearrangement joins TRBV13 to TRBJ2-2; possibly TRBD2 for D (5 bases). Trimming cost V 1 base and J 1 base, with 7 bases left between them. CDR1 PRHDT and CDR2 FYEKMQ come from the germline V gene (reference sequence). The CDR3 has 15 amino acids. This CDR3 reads CASSLVAGNTGELFF. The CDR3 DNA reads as TGTGCCAGCAGCTTAGTCGCGGGGAACACCGGGGAGCTGTTTTTT.

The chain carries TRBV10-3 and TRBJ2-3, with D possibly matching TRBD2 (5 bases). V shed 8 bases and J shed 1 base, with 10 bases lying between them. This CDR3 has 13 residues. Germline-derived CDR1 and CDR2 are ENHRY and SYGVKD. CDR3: CAISGEGTDTQYF. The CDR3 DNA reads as TGTGCCATCTCCGGGGAAGGCACAGATACGCAGTATTTT.

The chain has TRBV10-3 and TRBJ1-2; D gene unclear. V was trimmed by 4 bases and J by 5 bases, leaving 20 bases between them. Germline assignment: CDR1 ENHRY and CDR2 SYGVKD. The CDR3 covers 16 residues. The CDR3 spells CAISGFGGSKGYGYTF. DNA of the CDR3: TGTGCCATCAGTGGGTTCGGAGGGTCTAAGGGATATGGCTACACCTTC.

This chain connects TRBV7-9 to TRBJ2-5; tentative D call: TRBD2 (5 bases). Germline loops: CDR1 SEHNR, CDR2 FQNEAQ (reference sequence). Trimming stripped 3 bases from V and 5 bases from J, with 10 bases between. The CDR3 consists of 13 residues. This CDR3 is CASSLRARETQYF. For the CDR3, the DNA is TGTGCCAGCAGCTTGCGGGCGAGGGAGACCCAGTACTTC.

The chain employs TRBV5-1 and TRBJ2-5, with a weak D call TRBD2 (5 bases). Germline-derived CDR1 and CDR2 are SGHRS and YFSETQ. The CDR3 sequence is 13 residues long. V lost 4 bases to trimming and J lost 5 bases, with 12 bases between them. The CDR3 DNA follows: TGCGCCAGCAGCCTGCCGGACTCCGAGACCCAGTACTTC. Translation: CASSLPDSETQYF.

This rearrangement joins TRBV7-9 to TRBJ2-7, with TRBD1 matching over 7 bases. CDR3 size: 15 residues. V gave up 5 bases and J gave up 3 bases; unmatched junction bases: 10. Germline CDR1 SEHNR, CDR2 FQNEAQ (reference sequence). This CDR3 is CASSPENRGSYEQYF. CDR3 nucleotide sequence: TGTGCCAGCAGCCCCGAAAACAGGGGCAGCTACGAGCAGTACTTC. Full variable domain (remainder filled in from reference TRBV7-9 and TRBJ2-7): DTGVSQNPRHKITKRGQNVTFRCDPISEHNRLYWYRQTLGQGPEFLTYFQNEAQLEKSRLLSDRFSAERPKGSFSTLEIQRTEQGDSAMYLCASSPENRGSYEQYFGPGTRLTVT.

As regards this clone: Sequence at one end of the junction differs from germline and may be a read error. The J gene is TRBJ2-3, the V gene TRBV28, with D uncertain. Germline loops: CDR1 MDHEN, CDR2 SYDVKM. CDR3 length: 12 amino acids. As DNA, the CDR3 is TGTGCCAGCAGTCCCGCACCCTCTTCAAGTAATTTT. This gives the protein CASSPAPSSSNF. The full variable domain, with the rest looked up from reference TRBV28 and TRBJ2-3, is DVKVTQSSRYLVKRTGEKVFLECVQDMDHENMFWYRQDPGLGLRLIYFSYDVKMKEKGDIPEGYSVSREKKERFSLILESASTNQTSMYLCASSPAPSSSNFGPGTRLTVL.

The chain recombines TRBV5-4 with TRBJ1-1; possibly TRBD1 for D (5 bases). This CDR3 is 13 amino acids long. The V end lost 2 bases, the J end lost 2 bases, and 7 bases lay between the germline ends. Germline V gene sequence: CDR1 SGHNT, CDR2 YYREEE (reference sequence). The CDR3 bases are TGTGCCAGCAGCTTTCAGGGAAACACTGAAGCTTTCTTT. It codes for CASSFQGNTEAFF.

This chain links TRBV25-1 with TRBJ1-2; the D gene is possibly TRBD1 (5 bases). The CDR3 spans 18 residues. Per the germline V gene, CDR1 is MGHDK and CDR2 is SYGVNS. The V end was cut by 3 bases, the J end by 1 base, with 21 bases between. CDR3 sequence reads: CASSDPLTAGEGNYGYTF. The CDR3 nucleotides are TGTGCCAGCAGTGATCCCCTGACGGCGGGGGAGGGTAACTATGGCTACACCTTC.

The CDR3 spells CASSSGQGVVAEQYF. CDR3 nucleotides: TGTGCCAGCAGTAGCGGACAGGGGGTCGTCGCCGAGCAGTACTTC. This rearrangement joins TRBV27 to TRBJ2-7; 10 bases agree with TRBD1. CDR1 and CDR2 (germline): MNHEY, SMNVEV (reference sequence). V lost 5 bases and J lost 6; bases outside the gene matches: 10. The CDR3 consists of 15 residues.

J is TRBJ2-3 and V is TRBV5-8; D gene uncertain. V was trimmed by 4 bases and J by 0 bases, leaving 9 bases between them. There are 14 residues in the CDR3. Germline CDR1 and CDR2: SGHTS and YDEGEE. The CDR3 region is CASSEYVSTDTQYF. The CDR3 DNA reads TGTGCCAGCAGCGAGTACGTAAGCACAGATACGCAGTATTTT.

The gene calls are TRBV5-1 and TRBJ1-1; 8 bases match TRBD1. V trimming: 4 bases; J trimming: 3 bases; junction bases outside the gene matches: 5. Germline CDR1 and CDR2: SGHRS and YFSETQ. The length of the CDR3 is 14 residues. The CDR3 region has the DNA TGCGCCAGCAGCGTATTACAGGGGGACACTGAAGCTTTCTTT. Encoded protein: CASSVLQGDTEAFF.

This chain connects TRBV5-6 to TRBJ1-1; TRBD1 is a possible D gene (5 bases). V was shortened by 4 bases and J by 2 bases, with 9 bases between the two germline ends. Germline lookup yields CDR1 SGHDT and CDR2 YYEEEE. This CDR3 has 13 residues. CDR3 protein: CASSRGYNTEAFF. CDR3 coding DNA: TGTGCCAGCAGCAGGGGTTATAACACTGAAGCTTTCTTT.

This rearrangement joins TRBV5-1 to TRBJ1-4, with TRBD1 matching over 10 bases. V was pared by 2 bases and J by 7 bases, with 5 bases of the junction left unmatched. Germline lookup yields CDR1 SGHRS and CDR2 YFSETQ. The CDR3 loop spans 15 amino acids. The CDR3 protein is CASSFGTGEGEKLFF. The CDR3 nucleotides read TGCGCCAGCAGCTTTGGGACAGGGGAGGGTGAAAAACTGTTTTTT.

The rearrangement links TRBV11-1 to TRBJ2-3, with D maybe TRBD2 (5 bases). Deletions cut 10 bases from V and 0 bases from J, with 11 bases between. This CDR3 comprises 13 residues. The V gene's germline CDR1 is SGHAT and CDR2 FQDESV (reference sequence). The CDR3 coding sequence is TGTGCCACCTCCGGGGTTAGCACAGATACGCAGTATTTT. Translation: CATSGVSTDTQYF. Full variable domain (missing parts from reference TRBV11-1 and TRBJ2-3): EAEVAQSPRYKITEKSQAVAFWCDPISGHATLYWYRQILGQGPELLVQFQDESVVDDSQLPKDRFSAERLKGVDSTLKIQPAELGDSAMYLCATSGVSTDTQYFGPGTRLTVL.

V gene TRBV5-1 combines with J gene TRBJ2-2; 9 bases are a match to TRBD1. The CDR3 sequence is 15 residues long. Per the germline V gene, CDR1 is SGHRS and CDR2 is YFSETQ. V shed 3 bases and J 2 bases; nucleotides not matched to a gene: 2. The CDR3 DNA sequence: TGCGCCAGCAGCTGGGACAGGGTTAACACCGGGGAGCTGTTTTTT. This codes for CASSWDRVNTGELFF.

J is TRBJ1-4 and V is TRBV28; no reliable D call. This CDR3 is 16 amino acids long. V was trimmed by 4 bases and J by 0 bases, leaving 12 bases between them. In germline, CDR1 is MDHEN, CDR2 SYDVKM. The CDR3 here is CASSSPQRSTNEKLFF. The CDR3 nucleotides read TGTGCCAGCAGTTCCCCGCAACGGTCAACTAATGAAAAACTGTTTTTT.

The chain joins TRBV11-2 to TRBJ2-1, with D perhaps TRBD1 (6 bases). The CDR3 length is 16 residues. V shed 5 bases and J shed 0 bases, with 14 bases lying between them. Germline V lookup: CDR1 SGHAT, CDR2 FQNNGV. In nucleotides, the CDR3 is TGTGCCAGCAGCGGGGGCGTATCGAGCTCCTACAATGAGCAGTTCTTC. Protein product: CASSGGVSSSYNEQFF.

The CDR3 region has the DNA TGCAGTGCTAGACAGGAGACCCAGTACTTC. Translated, it gives CSARQETQYF. The chain employs TRBV20-1 and TRBJ2-5; D call uncertain. Germline V gene sequence: CDR1 DFQATT, CDR2 SNEGSKA (reference sequence). The CDR3 is made up of 10 amino acids. V lost 2 bases to trimming and J lost 5 bases, with 3 bases between them.

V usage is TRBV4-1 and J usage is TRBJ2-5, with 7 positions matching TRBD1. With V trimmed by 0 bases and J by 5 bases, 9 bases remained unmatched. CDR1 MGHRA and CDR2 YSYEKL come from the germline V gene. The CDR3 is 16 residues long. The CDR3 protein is CASSQDGNRGLETQYF. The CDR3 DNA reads TGCGCCAGCAGCCAAGATGGGAACAGGGGATTGGAGACCCAGTACTTC.

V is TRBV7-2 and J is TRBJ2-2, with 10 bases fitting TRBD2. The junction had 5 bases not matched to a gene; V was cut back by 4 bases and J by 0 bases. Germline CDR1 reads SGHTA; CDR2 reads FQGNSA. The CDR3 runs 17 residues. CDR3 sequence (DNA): TGTGCCAGCAGCTACGGAACTAGCGGGGCGAACACCGGGGAGCTGTTTTTT. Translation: CASSYGTSGANTGELFF.

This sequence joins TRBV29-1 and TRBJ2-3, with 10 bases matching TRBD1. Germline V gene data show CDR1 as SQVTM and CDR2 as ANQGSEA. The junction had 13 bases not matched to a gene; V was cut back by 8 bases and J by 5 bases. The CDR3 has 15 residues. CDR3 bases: TGCAGCACATCAGACCCCGGGACAGGGGAAGATACGCAGTATTTT. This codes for CSTSDPGTGEDTQYF.

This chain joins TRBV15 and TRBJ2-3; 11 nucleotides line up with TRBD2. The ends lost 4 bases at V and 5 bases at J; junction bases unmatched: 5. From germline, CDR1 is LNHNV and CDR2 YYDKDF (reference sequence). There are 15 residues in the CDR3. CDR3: CATSTSSGRKDTQYF. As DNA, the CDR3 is TGTGCCACCAGCACATCTAGCGGGAGGAAAGATACGCAGTATTTT.

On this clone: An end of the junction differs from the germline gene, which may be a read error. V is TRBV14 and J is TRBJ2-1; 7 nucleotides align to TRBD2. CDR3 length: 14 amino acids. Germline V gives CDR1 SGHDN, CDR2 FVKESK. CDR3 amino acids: CASSEEVAGYEQFF. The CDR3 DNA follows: TGTGCCAGCAGCGAAGAGGTAGCGGGCTATGAGCAGTTCTTC.

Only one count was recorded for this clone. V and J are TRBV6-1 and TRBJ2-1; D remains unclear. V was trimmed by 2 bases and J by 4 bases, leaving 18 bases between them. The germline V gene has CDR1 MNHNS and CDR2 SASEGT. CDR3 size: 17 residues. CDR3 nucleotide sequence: TGTGCCAGCAGTGAATGGGTAGCCGAGATGGAGTACAATGAGCAGTTCTTC. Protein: CASSEWVAEMEYNEQFF.

CDR3 region: CASSLFGGHAEAFF. CDR3 sequence (DNA): TGTGCCAGCAGTTTATTTGGGGGGCACGCTGAAGCTTTCTTT. V and J are TRBV28 and TRBJ1-1; D possibly corresponds to TRBD1 (6 bases). V shed 1 base and J shed 6 bases, with 12 bases lying between them. CDR1 and CDR2 (germline): MDHEN, SYDVKM. The CDR3 has 14 amino acids. The complete variable domain, with remaining parts taken from reference TRBV28 and TRBJ1-1, reads DVKVTQSSRYLVKRTGEKVFLECVQDMDHENMFWYRQDPGLGLRLIYFSYDVKMKEKGDIPEGYSVSREKKERFSLILESASTNQTSMYLCASSLFGGHAEAFFGQGTRLTVV.

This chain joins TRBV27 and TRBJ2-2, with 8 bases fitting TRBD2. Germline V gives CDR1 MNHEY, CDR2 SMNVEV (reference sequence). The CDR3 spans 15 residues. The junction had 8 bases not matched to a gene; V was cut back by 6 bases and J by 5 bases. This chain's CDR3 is CASSSRGRTTGELFF. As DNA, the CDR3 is TGTGCCAGCAGCTCCCGCGGGAGGACGACCGGGGAGCTGTTTTTT.

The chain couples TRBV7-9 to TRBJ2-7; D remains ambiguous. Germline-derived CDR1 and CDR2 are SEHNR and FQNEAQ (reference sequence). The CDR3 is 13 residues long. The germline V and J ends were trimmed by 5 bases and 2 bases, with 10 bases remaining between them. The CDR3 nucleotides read TGTGCCAGCAGCCCCCGGTTAGCCTACGAGCAGTACTTC. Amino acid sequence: CASSPRLAYEQYF.

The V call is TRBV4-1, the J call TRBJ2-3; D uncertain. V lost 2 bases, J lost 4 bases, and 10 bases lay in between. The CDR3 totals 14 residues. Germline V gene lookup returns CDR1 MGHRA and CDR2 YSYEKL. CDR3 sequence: CASSQLLASDTQYF. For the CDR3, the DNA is TGCGCCAGCAGCCAACTACTCGCGTCAGATACGCAGTATTTT.

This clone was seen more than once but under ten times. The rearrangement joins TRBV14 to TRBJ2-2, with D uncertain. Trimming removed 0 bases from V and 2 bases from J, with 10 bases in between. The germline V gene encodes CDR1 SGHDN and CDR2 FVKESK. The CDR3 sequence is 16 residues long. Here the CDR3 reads CASSQDPRLNTGELFF. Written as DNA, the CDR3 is TGTGCCAGCAGCCAAGACCCCCGGCTTAACACCGGGGAGCTGTTTTTT.